Presented here are 18 T cell receptor beta chains from one specimen sequenced in a study of T cell repertoires in cytomegalovirus infection. A single record per CDR3 protein comes from TCRdb applying MiXCR to the reads. The table records around 740,000 distinct CDR3 sequences, under 40% of them present only once. Sequencing was performed on PBMCs. These TCRs come from a human donor in good health (CMV status not recorded). Some clones in this sample may be carry-over from other donors' samples.

This clonotype was picked up a small number of times. The chain carries TRBV29-1 and TRBJ2-2, with 7 bases lining up with TRBD1. V lost 6 bases to trimming and J lost 4 bases; unmatched junction nucleotides: 11. Germline CDR1 and CDR2: SQVTM and ANQGSEA. This CDR3 contains 15 residues. CDR3 bases: TGCAGCGTAGACTTGACAGGGTCGGGCACCGGGGAGCTGTTTTTT. This encodes CSVDLTGSGTGELFF.

This clonotype was counted a few times. The chain carries TRBV20-1 and TRBJ1-2; no firm D call. The V end lost 2 bases, the J end lost 9 bases, and 10 bases lay between the germline ends. Germline CDR1 DFQATT, CDR2 SNEGSKA (reference sequence). This CDR3 is 11 amino acids long. The CDR3 sequence is CSARFLGRYTF. The CDR3 DNA reads as TGCAGTGCTAGATTTTTGGGCCGCTACACCTTC.

The genes are TRBV11-2 and TRBJ2-1; D gene unclear. The CDR3 has 17 residues. CDR1 SGHAT and CDR2 FQNNGV come from the germline V gene. Trimming pared 9 bases from V and 2 bases from J, leaving 23 bases between. In DNA form, the CDR3 reads TGTGCCAGTCGTAATGTCCGGAACACACATACCTACAATGAGCAGTTCTTC. Amino acid sequence: CASRNVRNTHTYNEQFF. Full variable domain (remainder filled in from reference TRBV11-2 and TRBJ2-1): EAGVAQSPRYKIIEKRQSVAFWCNPISGHATLYWYQQILGQGPKLLIQFQNNGVVDDSQLPKDRFSAERLKGVDSTLKIQPAKLEDSAVYLCASRNVRNTHTYNEQFFGPGTRLTVL.

With regard to this clonotype: A much larger clone sits a single nucleotide away, making a read error possible. This sequence joins TRBV7-9 and TRBJ2-3, with a tentative D call TRBD1 (7 bases). This CDR3 has 16 residues. In germline, CDR1 is SEHNR, CDR2 FQNEAQ (reference sequence). CDR3 DNA sequence: TGTGCCATCAGCCACGACAGGGAGGTCGACACAGATACGCAGTATTTT. It yields the protein CAISHDREVDTDTQYF.

This clonotype was counted many times. The J gene is TRBJ2-7, the V gene TRBV7-2; 7 bases map to TRBD2. CDR1 is SGHTA and CDR2 is FQGNSA in the germline V gene. There are 15 residues in the CDR3. With 1 base clipped from V and 0 bases from J, the junction kept 3 bases outside the gene matches. The CDR3 region is CASSLVPGGSYEQYF. The CDR3 DNA reads TGTGCCAGCAGCTTAGTCCCGGGAGGCTCCTACGAGCAGTACTTC. Looking up the rest from reference TRBV7-2 and TRBJ2-7 gives the full variable domain: GAGVSQSPSNKVTEKGKDVELRCDPISGHTALYWYRQSLGQGLEFLIYFQGNSAPDKSGLPSDRFSAERTGGSVSTLTIQRTQQEDSAVYLCASSLVPGGSYEQYFGPGTRLTVT.

The J gene is TRBJ2-2, the V gene TRBV27; 7 nucleotides line up with TRBD2. The CDR3 has 16 residues. Germline CDR1 and CDR2: MNHEY and SMNVEV (reference sequence). The V segment lost 4 bases and the J segment 0 bases; nucleotides outside the gene matches: 5. CDR3 sequence: CASSSHGTTNTGELFF. The DNA for the CDR3 is TGTGCCAGCAGTTCCCACGGGACTACGAACACCGGGGAGCTGTTTTTT.

At least ten counts were recorded for this clonotype. V is TRBV7-2 and J is TRBJ2-2; 7 nucleotides line up with TRBD2. The CDR3 is 16 amino acids. V shed 1 base and J 6 bases; nucleotides not matched to a gene: 8. Germline V gives CDR1 SGHTA, CDR2 FQGNSA. Here the CDR3 reads CASSLGSGGKAGELFF. The CDR3 bases are TGTGCCAGCAGCTTAGGGTCGGGAGGAAAGGCCGGGGAGCTGTTTTTT. The entire variable domain, with the rest obtained from reference TRBV7-2 and TRBJ2-2, is as follows: GAGVSQSPSNKVTEKGKDVELRCDPISGHTALYWYRQSLGQGLEFLIYFQGNSAPDKSGLPSDRFSAERTGGSVSTLTIQRTQQEDSAVYLCASSLGSGGKAGELFFGEGSRLTVL.

This sequence joins TRBV6-1 and TRBJ2-2; D perhaps matches TRBD1 (8 bases). V dropped 11 bases and J dropped 3 bases, with 19 bases sitting between them. CDR1 and CDR2 (germline): MNHNS, SASEGT. The CDR3 has 15 amino acids. The CDR3 DNA is TGTGCCGGAACTGGGAGGGACAGGTACACCGGGGAGCTGTTTTTT. It specifies CAGTGRDRYTGELFF.

The chain recombines TRBV29-1 with TRBJ2-7; D perhaps matches TRBD1 (5 bases). V lost 2 bases and J 3 bases, leaving 11 bases between the germline ends. Germline CDR1 and CDR2: SQVTM and ANQGSEA. The CDR3 extends over 13 amino acids. The CDR3 protein is CSVEIEQVYEQYF. The DNA of the CDR3 is TGCAGCGTTGAAATTGAACAGGTCTACGAGCAGTACTTC.

Points on this clonotype: The junction differs from germline at one of its ends, possibly a read error. J is TRBJ2-2 and V is TRBV20-1; a weak D match, TRBD2 (7 bases). CDR1 and CDR2 (germline): DFQATT, SNEGSKA (reference sequence). The CDR3 runs to 15 residues. CDR3 DNA: TGCAGTTCTAGAGCCCGGGGGGCTCCCACCGGGGAGCTGTTTTTT. Its translation is CSSRARGAPTGELFF.

This clonotype was seen only a few times. V usage is TRBV10-2 and J usage is TRBJ1-6; D not certain. The germline V and J ends were trimmed by 6 bases and 9 bases, with 12 bases remaining between them. There are 13 residues in the CDR3. Germline V gene data show CDR1 as WSHSY and CDR2 as SAAADI. The CDR3 region is CASRGELSSPLHF. The CDR3 DNA follows: TGCGCCAGCAGGGGAGAGTTGAGTTCACCCCTCCACTTT.

The gene calls are TRBV6-5 and TRBJ2-7, with TRBD2 as a possible D gene (5 bases). V shed 2 bases and J shed 2 bases, with 13 bases lying between them. This CDR3 has 15 residues. CDR1 is MNHEY and CDR2 is SVGAGI in the germline V gene. The CDR3 region has the DNA TGTGCCAGCAGTTACATCTACGGGAAAACCTACGAGCAGTACTTC. Encoded protein: CASSYIYGKTYEQYF.

This clonotype was observed at least ten times. The V and J genes are TRBV7-6 and TRBJ2-2; D might be TRBD1 (6 bases). Trimming stripped 4 bases from V and 8 bases from J, with 11 bases between. This CDR3 is built from 13 residues. Germline CDR1 is SGHVS and CDR2 is FNYEAQ. The CDR3 sequence: CASSSRGAGELFF. The DNA for the CDR3 is TGTGCCAGCAGCTCCAGGGGTGCTGGGGAGCTGTTTTTT.

The rearrangement links TRBV5-1 to TRBJ2-3; 12 bases are a match to TRBD2. CDR3 length: 16 amino acids. Looked up from germline, CDR1 is SGHRS and CDR2 is YFSETQ. V trimming: 4 bases; J trimming: 6 bases; junction bases outside the gene matches: 9. The CDR3 sequence: CASSPGLAGPGDTQYF. The CDR3 nucleotides read TGCGCCAGCAGCCCTGGACTAGCGGGACCGGGGGATACGCAGTATTTT. Filled out from reference TRBV5-1 and TRBJ2-3, the complete variable domain reads KAGVTQTPRYLIKTRGQQVTLSCSPISGHRSVSWYQQTPGQGLQFLFEYFSETQRNKGNFPGRFSGRQFSNSRSEMNVSTLELGDSALYLCASSPGLAGPGDTQYFGPGTRLTVL.

The chain employs TRBV11-2 and TRBJ2-1, with 10 positions matching TRBD2. The CDR3 extends over 19 amino acids. Germline-derived CDR1 and CDR2 are SGHAT and FQNNGV. Trimming cost V 2 bases and J 4 bases; bases outside gene matches: 14. The CDR3: CASSLRGGSSGRGYNEQFF. The DNA for the CDR3 is TGTGCCAGCAGCTTAAGGGGGGGGTCAAGCGGGAGGGGTTACAATGAGCAGTTCTTC.

Of note for this clonotype: The junction departs from the called germline gene at one end, perhaps through a read error. The rearrangement joins TRBV29-1 to TRBJ2-1; 14 bases are shared with TRBD2. Germline V lookup: CDR1 SQVTM, CDR2 ANQGSEA. The CDR3 covers 16 residues. CDR3: CSVYPPGLAGGNGQFF. CDR3 DNA sequence: TGCAGCGTATACCCGCCCGGACTAGCGGGAGGCAATGGGCAGTTCTTC.

The rearrangement links TRBV5-6 to TRBJ1-1; D is possibly TRBD1 (6 bases). The germline CDR1 and CDR2 sequences are SGHDT and YYEEEE. Trimming stripped 2 bases from V and 7 bases from J, with 15 bases between. CDR3 length: 14 residues. The CDR3 reads CASSLLGAKSEAFF. The CDR3 DNA reads as TGTGCCAGCAGCTTACTGGGGGCGAAGAGTGAAGCTTTCTTT.

This chain joins TRBV6-1 and TRBJ2-1, with TRBD2 as a possible D gene (6 bases). Trimming took 6 bases from V and 1 from J, leaving 22 bases between them. The length of the CDR3 is 18 residues. CDR1 is MNHNS, CDR2 SASEGT, per germline. The CDR3 bases are TGTGCCAGCAGCAAATTTGGGGGGAGGCAGCAGTCCTACAATGAGCAGTTCTTC. Its protein is CASSKFGGRQQSYNEQFF.